This T cell receptor (beta chain) was documented in a study of T cell responses to AZD1222 COVID-19 vaccine. General study points: There were mostly white British donors and more females than males, and clonal diversity was possibly underestimated. The CD4 TCRs associated with vaccination extended across spike and predominated at 160-218 and 743-854. Unmutated regions of variants are reportedly targeted by nearly half of spike-specific TCRs.

Profiled with immunoSEQ multiplex PCR; TCRdb holds only in-frame clones, not every one. The sample shows tens of thousands of clones, 90% to 95% of them seen only once. CDR1 and CDR2 from the germline V gene are SGHRS and YFSETQ. The V end lost 0 bases, the J end lost 6 bases, and 13 bases lay between the germline ends. CDR3 length equals 15 residues. This clone has just one count. Antigen unknown. The chain is built from TRBV5-1 and TRBJ1-5, with TRBD1 as a possible D gene (6 bases). The clonotype was recovered from an adult in good health. The sequencing used peripheral blood, collected on day 0 of MenACWY control vaccination. CDR3 sequence reads: CASSLGQGIGQPQHF. CDR3 sequence (DNA): TGCGCCAGCAGCTTGGGGCAGGGGATAGGTCAGCCCCAGCATTTT.